Listed here are 3 T cell receptor beta chains from one sample, sequenced in a study of identical twins. TCRdb independently ran MiXCR on the 5' RACE reads; one entry per CDR3 protein. The table shows 200,000 or so distinct CDR3 sequences, with approximately 15% occurring only once. A further study also used this sample, focusing on T cells expressing NK-cell markers.

Sequences were obtained from CD8+ T cells sorted from blood. These receptor sequences come from a woman in her late teens or twenties in good health.

This clonotype was counted only a few times. The chain has TRBV20-1 and TRBJ2-5; D remains unclear. The CDR3 sequence is 10 residues long. Germline V gene data show CDR1 as DFQATT and CDR2 as SNEGSKA (reference sequence). The germline V and J ends were trimmed by 3 bases and 5 bases, with 4 bases remaining between them. CDR3 amino acids: CSASVETQYF. Written as DNA, the CDR3 is TGCAGTGCTAGCGTGGAGACCCAGTACTTC.

This clonotype was seen a few times. The chain couples TRBV29-1 to TRBJ2-3; possible D gene TRBD2, 7 bases. Trimming took off 8 bases at V and 2 bases at J, with 14 bases between the two ends. CDR3 length: 13 amino acids. CDR1 is SQVTM and CDR2 is ANQGSEA in the germline V gene. CDR3 nucleotide sequence: TGCAGCTCAGGGGCGGGAGCCACAGATACGCAGTATTTT. Protein: CSSGAGATDTQYF.

This clonotype was counted between two and nine times. The chain joins TRBV4-1 to TRBJ2-4; TRBD1 aligns across 10 bases. V lost 5 bases to trimming and J lost 8 bases; unmatched junction nucleotides: 6. This CDR3 region has 14 residues. The germline V gene encodes CDR1 MGHRA and CDR2 YSYEKL. CDR3 bases: TGCGCCAGCAGCTTCCGGGACAGGGGAGACATTCAGTACTTC. Its protein is CASSFRDRGDIQYF.